The rows below give T cell receptor beta chains drawn from one sample of a study of blood T cell repertoires in COVID-19. Libraries were prepared by immunoSEQ multiplex PCR; TCRdb keeps only in-frame clonotypes and omits some of them. The repertoire has about 92,000 clones, less than 85% of them found once; the top ten carry 35% to 40%. The sequencing input was peripheral blood. Receptor source: a man older than 75 with acute or convalescent COVID-19. Both conserved end residues are part of each CDR3. Fields, in order: J gene, D gene, clone size, V gene, CDR3 protein, CDR3 DNA. D genes are given only for firm matches. The size field is filled for only some rows; it gives once, few, many or a size class.

>TRBJ1-4|NA|NA|TRBV5-8
CASSLGGRGEKLFF
TGTGCCAGCAGCTTAGGAGGGAGAGGGGAAAAACTGTTTTTT
>TRBJ2-2|NA|NA|TRBV11-2
CASSLFLTGTGELFF
TGTGCCAGCAGCTTATTTCTCACAGGGACCGGGGAGCTGTTTTTT
>TRBJ2-2|TRBD1|NA|TRBV4-3
CASSYQTGGSIGELFF
TGCGCCAGCAGCTACCAGACAGGGGGTTCTATCGGGGAGCTGTTTTTT
>TRBJ1-5|TRBD1|NA|TRBV30
CAWTLTGMSQPQHF
TGTGCCTGGACCTTGACAGGGATGAGTCAGCCCCAGCATTTT
>TRBJ2-7|NA|NA|TRBV5-8
CASSLTGPTKEYF
TGTGCCAGCAGCTTGACAGGTCCCACAAAGGAATACTTC
>TRBJ2-4|TRBD2|NA|TRBV4-3
CASSQGLTGTTKNIQYF
TGCGCCAGCAGCCAAGGTCTGACCGGGACTACCAAAAACATTCAGTACTTC
>TRBJ2-7|TRBD2|NA|TRBV9
CATDPSGARDEQYF
TGTGCCACCGACCCCAGCGGGGCCAGAGACGAGCAGTACTTC
>TRBJ1-2|NA|NA|TRBV6-1
CASSEMGGHGYGYTF
TGTGCCAGCAGTGAAATGGGGGGGCACGGCTATGGCTACACCTTC
>TRBJ2-1|TRBD2|NA|TRBV5-1
CASSPGLAGGPNEQFF
TGCGCCAGCAGCCCGGGACTAGCGGGAGGGCCAAATGAGCAGTTCTTC
>TRBJ2-3|NA|once|TRBV7-9
CASSLGRGVTDTQYF
TGTGCCAGCAGCTTAGGCAGGGGGGTCACAGATACGCAGTATTTT
>TRBJ1-1|NA|NA|TRBV6-1
CASSQQGTEAFF
TGTGCCAGCAGTCAACAGGGCACTGAAGCTTTCTTT
>TRBJ2-1|TRBD2|NA|TRBV4-1
CASSQSGLAGNEQFF
TGCGCCAGCAGCCAATCCGGACTAGCGGGGAATGAGCAGTTCTTC
>TRBJ2-3|NA|NA|TRBV28
CASRGQGGTYTQYF
TGTGCCAGCAGGGGGCAGGGGGGCACGTATACGCAGTATTTT
>TRBJ2-7|NA|NA|TRBV11-2
CASRRTGIQLLEQYF
TGTGCCAGCAGACGTACAGGGATTCAACTACTCGAGCAGTACTTC
>TRBJ2-7|NA|NA|TRBV6-2/TRBV6-3
CASSYSRQREQYF
TGTGCCAGCAGTTACTCGAGACAGCGTGAGCAGTACTTC
>TRBJ2-3|TRBD2|NA|TRBV10-3
CAISGGLQTDTQYF
TGTGCCATCAGTGGGGGACTACAAACAGATACGCAGTATTTT
>TRBJ1-3|NA|NA|TRBV18
CASSPPQGLSGNTIYF
TGTGCCAGCTCACCACCTCAAGGACTCTCTGGAAACACCATATATTTT
>TRBJ1-6|NA|NA|TRBV27
CASRTQGGSSPLHF
TGTGCCAGCAGAACCCAGGGTGGAAGTTCACCCCTCCACTTT
>TRBJ2-7|NA|NA|TRBV29-1
CSVGTSYEQYF
TGCAGCGTTGGAACTTCGTATGAGCAGTACTTC
>TRBJ2-6|NA|NA|TRBV27
CASSRSGANVLTF
TGTGCCAGCAGTCGGTCTGGGGCCAACGTCCTGACTTTC
>TRBJ2-1|TRBD2|NA|TRBV4-3
CASSQKGPRTSGRAAYNEQFF
TGCGCCAGCAGCCAGAAGGGTCCCCGGACTAGCGGGAGGGCCGCCTACAATGAGCAGTTCTTC
>TRBJ2-7|NA|NA|TRBV5-4
CASSLSGRDYEQYF
TGTGCCAGCAGCCTGTCGGGCAGGGATTACGAGCAGTACTTC
>TRBJ2-2|TRBD2|NA|TRBV18
CASSPFRLAGATGELFF
TGTGCCAGCTCACCGTTCCGACTAGCGGGAGCCACCGGGGAGCTGTTTTTT
>TRBJ1-2|TRBD1|NA|TRBV19
CASSRQGSSYGYTF
TGTGCCAGTAGTCGACAGGGAAGCTCCTATGGCTACACCTTC
>TRBJ1-2|NA|NA|TRBV9
CASSTGVFYGYTF
TGTGCCAGCAGCACGGGGGTCTTCTATGGCTACACCTTC
>TRBJ2-7|TRBD2|NA|TRBV10-3
CAISDIVAGDSSYEQYF
TGTGCCATCAGTGATATAGTAGCGGGGGACTCTTCCTACGAGCAGTACTTC
>TRBJ1-6|TRBD1|NA|TRBV6-5
CASLDRGNSPLHF
TGTGCCAGCCTGGACAGGGGTAATTCACCCCTCCACTTT
>TRBJ2-3|TRBD1|once|TRBV3-1/TRBV3-2
CASSPLDRSTDTQYF
TGTGCCAGCAGCCCCCTGGACAGGAGCACAGATACGCAGTATTTT